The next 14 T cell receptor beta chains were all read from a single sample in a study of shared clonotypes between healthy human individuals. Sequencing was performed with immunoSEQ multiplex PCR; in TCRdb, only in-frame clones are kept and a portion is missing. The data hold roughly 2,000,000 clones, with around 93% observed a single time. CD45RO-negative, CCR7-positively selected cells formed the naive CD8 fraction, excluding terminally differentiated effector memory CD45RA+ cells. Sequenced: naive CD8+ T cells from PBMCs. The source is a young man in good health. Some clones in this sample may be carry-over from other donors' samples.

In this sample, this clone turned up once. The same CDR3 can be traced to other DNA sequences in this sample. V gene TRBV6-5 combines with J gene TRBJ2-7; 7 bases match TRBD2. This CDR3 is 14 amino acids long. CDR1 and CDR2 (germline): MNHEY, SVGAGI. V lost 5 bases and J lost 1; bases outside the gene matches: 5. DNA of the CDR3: TGTGCCAGCAGTCCGCGGGGAGGGTCCTACGAGCAGTACTTC. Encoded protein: CASSPRGGSYEQYF.

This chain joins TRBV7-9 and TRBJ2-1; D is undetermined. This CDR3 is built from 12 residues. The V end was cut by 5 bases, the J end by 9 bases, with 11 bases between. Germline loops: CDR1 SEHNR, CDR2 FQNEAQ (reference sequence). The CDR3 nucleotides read TGTGCCAGCAGCCCCAATATGCCTGAGCAGTTCTTC. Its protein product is CASSPNMPEQFF.

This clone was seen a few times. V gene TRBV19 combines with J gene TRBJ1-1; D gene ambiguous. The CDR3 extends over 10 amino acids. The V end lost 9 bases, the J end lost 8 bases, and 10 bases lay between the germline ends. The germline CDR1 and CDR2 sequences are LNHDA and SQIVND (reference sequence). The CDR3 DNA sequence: TGTGCCAGCGGACGGCCCGAAGCTTTCTTT. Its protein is CASGRPEAFF. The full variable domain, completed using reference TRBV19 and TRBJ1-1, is DGGITQSPKYLFRKEGQNVTLSCEQNLNHDAMYWYRQDPGQGLRLIYYSQIVNDFQKGDIAEGYSVSREKKESFPLTVTSAQKNPTAFYLCASGRPEAFFGQGTRLTVV.

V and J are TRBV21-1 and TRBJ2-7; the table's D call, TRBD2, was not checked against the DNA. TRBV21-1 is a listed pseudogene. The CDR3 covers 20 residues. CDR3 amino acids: CASSHTPGTSGCPVSYEQYF. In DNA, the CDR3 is TGTGCCAGCAGCCACACCCCCGGGACTAGCGGGTGTCCCGTCTCCTACGAGCAGTACTTC.

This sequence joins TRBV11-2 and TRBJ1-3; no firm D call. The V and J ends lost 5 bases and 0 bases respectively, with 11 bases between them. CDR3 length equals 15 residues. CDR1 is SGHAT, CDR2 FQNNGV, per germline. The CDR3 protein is CASSPGRNSGNTIYF. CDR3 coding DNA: TGTGCCAGCAGCCCAGGAAGAAACTCTGGAAACACCATATATTTT.

The CDR3 loop reads CASSYGEGELFF. The CDR3 coding sequence is TGTGCCAGCAGTTACGGAGAAGGGGAGCTGTTTTTT. This chain links TRBV6-5 with TRBJ2-2; D is uncertain. This CDR3 region has 12 residues. Germline values: CDR1 MNHEY, CDR2 SVGAGI. Between the trimmed V and J ends, which lost 2 bases and 8 bases, there was a span of 6 bases.

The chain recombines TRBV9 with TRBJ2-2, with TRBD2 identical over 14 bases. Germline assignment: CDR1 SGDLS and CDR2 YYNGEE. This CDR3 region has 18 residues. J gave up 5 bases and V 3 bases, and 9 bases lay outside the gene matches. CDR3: CASSAGTSGRYYTGELFF. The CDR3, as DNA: TGTGCCAGCAGCGCCGGGACTAGCGGGAGATATTATACCGGGGAGCTGTTTTTT.

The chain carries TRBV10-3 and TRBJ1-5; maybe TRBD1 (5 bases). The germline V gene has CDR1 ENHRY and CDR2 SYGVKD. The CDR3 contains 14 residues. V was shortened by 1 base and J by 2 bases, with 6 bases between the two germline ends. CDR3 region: CAISEWGGNQPQHF. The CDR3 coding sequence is TGTGCCATCAGTGAGTGGGGGGGCAATCAGCCCCAGCATTTT.

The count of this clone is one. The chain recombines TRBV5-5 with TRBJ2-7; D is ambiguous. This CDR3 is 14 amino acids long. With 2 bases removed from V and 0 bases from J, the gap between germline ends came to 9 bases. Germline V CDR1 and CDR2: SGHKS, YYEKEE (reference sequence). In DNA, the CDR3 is TGTGCCAGCAGCTTCCTCCATTCCTCCTACGAGCAGTACTTC. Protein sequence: CASSFLHSSYEQYF.

The CDR3 reads CASSDLAWEQYF. In DNA, the CDR3 is TGTGCCAGCTCAGACCTAGCTTGGGAGCAGTACTTC. The chain uses TRBV2 and TRBJ2-7, with D possibly being TRBD2 (5 bases). In germline, CDR1 is SNHLY, CDR2 FYNNEI. Trimming pared 8 bases from V and 7 bases from J, leaving 15 bases between. CDR3 size: 12 residues.

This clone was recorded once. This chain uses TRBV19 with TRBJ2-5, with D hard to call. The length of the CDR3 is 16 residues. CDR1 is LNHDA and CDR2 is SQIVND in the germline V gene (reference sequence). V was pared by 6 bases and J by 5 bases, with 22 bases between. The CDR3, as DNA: TGTGCCAGTAGACCTACCATCCTATCCGGGCCGGAGACCCAGTACTTC. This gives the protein CASRPTILSGPETQYF.

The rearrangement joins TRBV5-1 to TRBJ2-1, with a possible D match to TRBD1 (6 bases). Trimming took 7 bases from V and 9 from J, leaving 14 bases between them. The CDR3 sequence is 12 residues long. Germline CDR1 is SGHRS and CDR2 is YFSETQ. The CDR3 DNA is TGCGCCAGCTTTTTAAGGGGGAGTGAGCAGTTCTTC. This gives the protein CASFLRGSEQFF.

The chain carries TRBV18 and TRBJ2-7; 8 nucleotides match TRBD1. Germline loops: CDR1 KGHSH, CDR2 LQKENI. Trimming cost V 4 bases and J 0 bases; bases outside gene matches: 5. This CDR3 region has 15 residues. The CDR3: CASSRTGQDSYEQYF. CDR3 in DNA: TGTGCCAGCTCACGTACGGGACAGGACTCCTACGAGCAGTACTTC. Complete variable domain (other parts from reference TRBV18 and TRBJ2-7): NAGVMQNPRHLVRRRGQEARLRCSPMKGHSHVYWYRQLPEEGLKFMVYLQKENIIDESGMPKERFSAEFPKEGPSILRIQQVVRGDSAAYFCASSRTGQDSYEQYFGPGTRLTVT.

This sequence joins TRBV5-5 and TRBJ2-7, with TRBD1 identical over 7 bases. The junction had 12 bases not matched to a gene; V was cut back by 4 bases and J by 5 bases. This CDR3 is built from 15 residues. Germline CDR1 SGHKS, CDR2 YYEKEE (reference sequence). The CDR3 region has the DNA TGTGCCAGCAGCCCACGGGGACAGCAAACCCACGAGCAGTACTTC. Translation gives CASSPRGQQTHEQYF.